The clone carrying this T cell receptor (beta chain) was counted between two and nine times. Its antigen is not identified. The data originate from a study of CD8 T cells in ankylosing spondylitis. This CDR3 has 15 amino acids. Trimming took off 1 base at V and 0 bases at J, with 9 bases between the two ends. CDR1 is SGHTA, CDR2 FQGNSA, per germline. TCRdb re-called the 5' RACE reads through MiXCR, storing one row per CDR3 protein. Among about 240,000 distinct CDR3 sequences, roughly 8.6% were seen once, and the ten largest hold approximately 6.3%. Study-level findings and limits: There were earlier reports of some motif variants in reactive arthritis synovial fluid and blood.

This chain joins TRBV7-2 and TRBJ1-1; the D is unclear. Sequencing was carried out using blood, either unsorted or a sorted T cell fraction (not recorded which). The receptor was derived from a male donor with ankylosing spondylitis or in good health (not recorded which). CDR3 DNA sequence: TGTGCCAGCAGCTTAGGGCGGGGTATGAACACTGAAGCTTTCTTT. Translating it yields CASSLGRGMNTEAFF.